Described below is a single T cell receptor beta chain sequence and its context. Its antigen is as yet unknown. V was cut by 2 bases and J by 0 bases, with 5 bases left in between. Germline lookup yields CDR1 SGDLS and CDR2 YYNGEE. This CDR3 comprises 14 residues. Sequencing followed a ViraFEST assay step that expanded antigen-specific CD4+ T cells with viral peptide pools. CD4+ T cell isolation took place after approximately 11 days of culture. Vaccine administered to participants consisted of two doses of either BNT162b2 or mRNA-1273. The data belong to a study of vaccination effects on CD4 cells after COVID-19. Whole-study context: Post-vaccine sampling occurred a median 72 days after the second dose.

Measured with immunoSEQ multiplex PCR; TCRdb has only the in-frame clones, and not every one. The table records about 35,000 clones, roughly four fifths of them present only once. Study conclusions and caveats: Common cold coronavirus cross-reactivity was shown by only 1 of 255 vaccine-induced clones in healthy vaccinees. Only a few convalescent patients and no early post-infection timepoints featured in the study.

This sequence originates from a human donor who received a COVID-19 vaccine. Some clones in this sample may be carry-over from other donors' samples. The sequenced sample was CD4+ T cells from PBMCs cultured with HCoV-NL63 spike peptides, obtained after COVID-19 vaccination. The rearrangement uses TRBV9 and TRBJ2-2; no clear D. CDR3 sequence: CASSVAANTGELFF. The CDR3 nucleotides are TGTGCCAGCAGCGTGGCTGCGAACACCGGGGAGCTGTTTTTT.